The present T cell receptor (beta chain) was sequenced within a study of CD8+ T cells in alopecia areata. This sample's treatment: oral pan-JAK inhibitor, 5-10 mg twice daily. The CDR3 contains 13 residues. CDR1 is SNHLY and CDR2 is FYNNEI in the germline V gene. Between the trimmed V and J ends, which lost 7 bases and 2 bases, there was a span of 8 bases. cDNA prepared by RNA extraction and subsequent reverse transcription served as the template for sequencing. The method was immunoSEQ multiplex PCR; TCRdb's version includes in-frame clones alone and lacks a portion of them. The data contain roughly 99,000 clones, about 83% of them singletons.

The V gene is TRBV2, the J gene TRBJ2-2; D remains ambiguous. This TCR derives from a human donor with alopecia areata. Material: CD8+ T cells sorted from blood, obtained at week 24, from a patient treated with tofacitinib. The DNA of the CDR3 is TGTGCCAGCATAGTGGTCAACACCGGGGAGCTGTTTTTT. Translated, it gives CASIVVNTGELFF.